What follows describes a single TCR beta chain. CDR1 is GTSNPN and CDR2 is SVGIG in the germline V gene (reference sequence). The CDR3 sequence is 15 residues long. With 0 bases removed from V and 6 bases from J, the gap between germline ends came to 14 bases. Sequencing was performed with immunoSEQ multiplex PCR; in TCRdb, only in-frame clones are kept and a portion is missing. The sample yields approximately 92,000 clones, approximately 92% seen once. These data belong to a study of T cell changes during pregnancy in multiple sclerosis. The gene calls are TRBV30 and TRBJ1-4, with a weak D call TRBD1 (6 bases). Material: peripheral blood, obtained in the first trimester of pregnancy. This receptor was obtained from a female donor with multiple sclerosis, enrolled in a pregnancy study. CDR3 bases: TGTGCCTGGAGTGTACCGTGGGGGCTCGATGAAAAACTGTTTTTT. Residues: CAWSVPWGLDEKLFF.